The TCR beta chain described here comes from a study of cytomegalovirus exposure and HLA in healthy donors. Turning to the study itself: Earlier, some 170 million T cells were analyzed, and some 120 million unique TCR beta sequences were found among them.

Regarding the study as a whole: Some V segments could not be told apart, so they were left out, TRBV6-2 and TRBV6-3 among them.

A note on this clone: What it binds is not known. The sample carries other DNA sequences with the same CDR3.

The PCR employed 60 Vbeta primers together with 13 Jbeta primers. The table came from immunoSEQ multiplex PCR; TCRdb's copy has only in-frame clones and leaves some out. The sample has around 170,000 clones, around 86% seen once; the top ten hold around 0.75%. V trimming: 3 bases; J trimming: 3 bases; junction bases outside the gene matches: 5. CDR3 length: 14 amino acids. Germline CDR1 and CDR2: MNHEY and SVGAGI. Sequenced material: PBMCs. The clonotype originates from a woman between 18 and 29 years old in good health and CMV-seronegative. The chain links TRBV6-5 to TRBJ2-7; TRBD1 matches at 7 bases. The CDR3 DNA follows: TGTGCCAGCAGTTATTCCGGACAGGACTACGAGCAGTACTTC. This gives the protein CASSYSGQDYEQYF.